This T cell receptor (beta chain) was identified during a study of T cell responses to AZD1222 COVID-19 vaccine listed by TCRdb under 2021. For context, the study as a whole: AZD1222 recipients with second doses at about 4 weeks or about 12 weeks were pooled, because spike-specific TCR depth and breadth did not differ between schedules. TCR sequencing was performed for 230 to 250 trial participants, of whom 207 were given two doses of AZD1222 and roughly 25 were given two doses of MenACWY control vaccine. Trial participants were enrolled into age subgroups of 18-55, 56-69 and 70-plus years, which contained around 150, 28 and 57 TCR-sequenced participants, respectively. Summary of the overall study and its limitations: Conclusions about previously exposed vaccinees are limited, since just five to seven AZD1222 recipients were seropositive for SARS-CoV-2 at baseline. Because no day 14 peak-response samples were available, repertoires were characterized only after the peak T cell response. Nearly half of unique spike-specific TCRs reportedly recognized epitopes outside regions mutated in the B.1.351 and B.1.1.7 variants. A significant rise in spike-specific TCR breadth and depth was observed after two AZD1222 doses relative to day 0 and relative to MenACWY recipients. Participants were mostly white British, with more females than males. The authors suggested clonal diversity may have been underestimated. The 56-69-year group was small, and its depth increase did not reach significance, likely because of low power. Vaccine-associated CD4 TCRs spanned the whole spike protein, with dominant responses in regions 160-218 and 743-854.

The CDR3 regions of human TCRbeta chains were analyzed by immunosequencing. The paper's processing steps were these. TCRs in the repertoires were matched against a reference library of SARS-CoV-2-specific TCRs that had been generated with the MIRA antigen-specificity platform. Breadth meant the fraction of unique TCRs that were SARS-CoV-2-associated, whereas depth meant the fraction of total T cells that were SARS-CoV-2-associated. Using the MIRA data, every spike-specific TCR was mapped to the spike region that the TCR reacted to and assigned to either a CD4 or a CD8 class. Log10-transformed breadth and depth values were compared by one-way ANOVA with Sidak's multiple comparisons tests. Held by TCRdb, this immuneACCESS table contains in-frame sequences only and omits some clones. Under half of the omission traces to an unresolved V gene where checked; the cause of the rest is unknown. V, J and clone size are taken as reported in that table, and D and trimming were inferred from the DNA itself. The sample table shows about 120,000 clones, and about 92% are seen once. Over 2.5% of the sample lies in the top ten.

Interpreted using the paper, the time point label stands for: baseline before first vaccination. Vaccinee samples were obtained from the UK trials COV001 and COV002, which included a single-blind randomized controlled phase 2/3 trial of AZD1222 (ChAdOx1 nCoV-19) in healthy adults. For TCRbeta chain sequencing, PBMC samples from trial participants were taken at day 0 and at day 28 after the second dose. About this clone itself: The target of this receptor is not known. No much larger clone is present one base from it, and per-base qualities are unavailable.

The CDR3 runs 19 residues from the cysteine to the phenylalanine. Kept here is only the CDR3 DNA, which spans 57 bases and is read in frame from base 1. V has 4 bases trimmed and J has 5 bases trimmed; junction bases matching no gene number 15. CDR1 and CDR2 are read off the germline V gene (reference sequence) as LNHDA and SQIVND. Recombination linked TRBV19 to TRBJ2-7; TRBD2 agrees with 15 junctional bases. The receptor was derived from an adult in good health. Source: peripheral blood, taken on day 0 of AZD1222 vaccination. CDR3 sequence: CASSTGLAGGLRGSDEQYF. Here is the DNA: TGTGCCAGTAGTACAGGACTAGCGGGAGGGCTCCGCGGGTCGGACGAGCAGTACTTC. Supplemented by the reference TRBV19 and TRBJ2-7 proteins around the CDR3, the complete variable domain is DGGITQSPKYLFRKEGQNVTLSCEQNLNHDAMYWYRQDPGQGLRLIYYSQIVNDFQKGDIAEGYSVSREKKESFPLTVTSAQKNPTAFYLCASSTGLAGGLRGSDEQYFGPGTRLTVT.